These 7 T cell receptor beta chains were all obtained from the same sample, sequenced in a study of blood T cells in healthy people across ages. A second PCR of 7 to 11 cycles used a sample-barcoded 5' primer and a J-beta primer mix. TCRdb processed the 5' RACE reads anew with MiXCR; each CDR3 protein has one entry. The sample carries 850,000 to 1,100,000 distinct CDR3 sequences, less than 45% recorded once. Sequencing used blood. All receptors come from a man aged 18 to 35 in good health.

The chain couples TRBV5-1 to TRBJ2-4; D ambiguous. V lost 7 bases to trimming and J lost 13 bases, with 21 bases between them. The CDR3 is 13 residues long. The germline V gene has CDR1 SGHRS and CDR2 YFSETQ. The chain's CDR3 is CASLGPPFNEQYF. The CDR3, as DNA: TGCGCCAGCCTTGGACCCCCCTTTAATGAGCAGTACTTC.

This clonotype was picked up a small number of times. The genes are TRBV24-1 and TRBJ2-5; no definite D call. Between the trimmed V and J ends, which lost 2 bases and 5 bases, there was a span of 5 bases. Germline-derived CDR1 and CDR2 are KGHDR and SFDVKD. CDR3 length: 12 residues. In DNA form, the CDR3 reads TGTGCCACCAGTGATTATGGGGAGACCCAGTACTTC. As protein: CATSDYGETQYF.

This clonotype has just a few counts. The chain recombines TRBV25-1 with TRBJ1-1, with D unresolved. The CDR3 runs to 13 residues. The ends were cut back, 7 bases at V and 3 bases at J, with 12 bases in the middle. Germline V gives CDR1 MGHDK, CDR2 SYGVNS. CDR3 nucleotides: TGTGCCAGCACATCGGGCGGACACACTGAAGCTTTCTTT. It is translated as CASTSGGHTEAFF.

J is TRBJ2-3 and V is TRBV6-2 or TRBV6-3, with TRBD2 as a possible D gene (5 bases). The V end was cut by 2 bases, the J end by 5 bases, with 14 bases between. The germline gives CDR1 MNHEY, CDR2 SVGEGT. The CDR3 is 15 amino acids. CDR3 loop: CASSYGFGNRDTQYF. The CDR3 region has the DNA TGTGCCAGCAGTTACGGATTCGGGAACAGAGATACGCAGTATTTT.

This clonotype has only a few counts. The chain combines TRBV15 with TRBJ1-1; D call uncertain. CDR1 is LNHNV and CDR2 is YYDKDF in the germline V gene (reference sequence). V lost 0 bases to trimming and J lost 3 bases, with 11 bases between them. The CDR3 spans 15 residues. Written as DNA, the CDR3 is TGTGCCACCAGCAGAGATCGTACTACCTACACTGAAGCTTTCTTT. It codes for CATSRDRTTYTEAFF. Based on the CDR3 plus reference TRBV15 and TRBJ1-1, the full variable domain is DAMVIQNPRYQVTQFGKPVTLSCSQTLNHNVMYWYQQKSSQAPKLLFHYYDKDFNNEADTPDNFQSRRPNTSFCFLDIRSPGLGDTAMYLCATSRDRTTYTEAFFGQGTRLTVV.

The chain has TRBV12-3 or TRBV12-4 and TRBJ1-2, with a weak D call TRBD1 (6 bases). With 4 bases removed from V and 4 bases from J, the gap between germline ends came to 16 bases. CDR3 length: 15 amino acids. DNA of the CDR3: TGTGCCAGCAGTTCCGCCGGGGGGCCTTCCTATGGCTACACCTTC. This sequence encodes CASSSAGGPSYGYTF.

The chain uses TRBV7-9 and TRBJ1-1; D is uncertain. The CDR3 is 16 residues long. Trimming shortened V by 3 bases and J by 2 bases, and 16 bases separated the two germline ends. The germline V gene encodes CDR1 SEHNR and CDR2 FQNEAQ (reference sequence). CDR3 sequence (DNA): TGTGCCAGCAGCTTGAAAAGCTCCTCGCATAACACTGAAGCTTTCTTT. It encodes CASSLKSSSHNTEAFF.